Listed below are T cell receptor beta chains from one sample, sequenced in a study of T-cell memory formation after mild COVID-19. TCRdb re-derived calls from the 5' RACE reads in MiXCR, one entry per CDR3 protein. The repertoire has about 340,000 distinct CDR3 sequences, around 21% of them found once; the top ten carry about 12%. Sequenced material: PBMCs or a T cell subset sorted from them (not recorded which). The receptors here all came from an adult woman who had mild COVID-19 (a few samples of this study predate the infection). Cell type and time point are not known. Both conserved end residues are part of each CDR3. D genes are given only for firm matches. Clone size is shown for a subset of rows, as once, few, many or a class of expanded clone.

abundance,d_gene,j_gene,v_gene,CDR3aa,CDR3nt
.,.,TRBJ2-1,TRBV20-1,CSARGLQSYNEQFF,TGCAGTGCTAGAGGTCTACAGTCCTACAATGAGCAGTTCTTC
.,TRBD2,TRBJ2-7,TRBV4-3,CASSQDPPSGRPEEEQYF,TGCGCCAGCAGCCAAGATCCTCCTAGCGGGAGGCCCGAGGAGGAGCAGTACTTC
.,TRBD2,TRBJ2-3,TRBV6-2/TRBV6-3,CASSPRERGGRADTQYF,TGTGCCAGCAGCCCCAGGGAGCGGGGGGGCCGCGCAGATACGCAGTATTTT
.,.,TRBJ2-3,TRBV4-3,CASSQDSGSDTQYF,TGCGCCAGCAGCCAAGATTCAGGGTCAGATACGCAGTATTTT
.,.,TRBJ2-3,TRBV29-1,CSVDEDTGTDTQYF,TGCAGCGTTGACGAGGACACTGGCACAGATACGCAGTATTTT
once,.,TRBJ2-5,TRBV20-1,CSASRGPETQYF,TGCAGTGCTAGCAGAGGTCCAGAGACCCAGTACTTC
.,.,TRBJ2-1,TRBV9,CASSSIGGVNEQFF,TGTGCCAGCAGCTCAATAGGAGGCGTCAATGAGCAGTTCTTC
.,TRBD1,TRBJ2-3,TRBV7-9,CASSSWDRGRADTQYF,TGTGCCAGCAGCTCCTGGGACAGGGGCAGGGCAGATACGCAGTATTTT
many,.,TRBJ2-3,TRBV7-2,CASRQSPMRSTDTQYF,TGTGCCAGCAGGCAGTCCCCGATGCGGAGCACAGATACGCAGTATTTT
few,.,TRBJ1-3,TRBV25-1,CASSELGNTIYF,TGTGCCAGCAGTGAATTGGGAAACACCATATATTTT
few,.,TRBJ2-3,TRBV7-9,CASSPAGGTDTQYF,TGTGCCAGCAGCCCCGCCGGGGGCACAGATACGCAGTATTTT
.,.,TRBJ2-2,TRBV5-1,CASSTRTDTGELFF,TGCGCCAGCAGCACCCGGACAGACACCGGGGAGCTGTTTTTT
many,.,TRBJ1-1,TRBV11-2,CASSLRALEAFF,TGTGCCAGCAGCTTAAGGGCCCTTGAAGCTTTCTTT
.,TRBD2,TRBJ2-1,TRBV4-2,CASSHLAGGNNEQFF,TGTGCCAGCAGCCACCTAGCGGGAGGGAACAATGAGCAGTTCTTC
.,.,TRBJ1-1,TRBV20-1,CSASPAMNTEAFF,TGCAGTGCTAGCCCAGCCATGAACACTGAAGCTTTCTTT
few,.,TRBJ1-1,TRBV6-5,CASSWTRGRATEAFF,TGTGCCAGCAGCTGGACCCGGGGGCGGGCCACTGAAGCTTTCTTT
few,.,TRBJ1-1,TRBV6-1,CASSEGLEGGRTEAFF,TGTGCCAGCAGTGAAGGACTTGAGGGAGGGAGGACTGAAGCTTTCTTT
few,.,TRBJ2-1,TRBV20-1,CSARYHRDHEQFF,TGCAGTGCTAGATACCACAGAGATCATGAGCAGTTCTTC
.,TRBD1,TRBJ2-3,TRBV20-1,CSAGQGSTSTDTQYF,TGCAGTGCCGGACAGGGCAGCACTAGCACAGATACGCAGTATTTT
.,.,TRBJ2-7,TRBV7-9,CASSLAYRQGGTYEQYF,TGTGCCAGCAGCTTAGCATATAGACAGGGCGGGACGTACGAGCAGTACTTC
many,.,TRBJ1-1,TRBV27,CASSFSRLNTEAFF,TGTGCCAGCAGTTTTAGCAGATTGAACACTGAAGCTTTCTTT
few,TRBD2,TRBJ2-7,TRBV3-1,CASSQGTSAFSYEQYF,TGTGCCAGCAGCCAAGGGACTAGCGCCTTCTCCTACGAGCAGTACTTC
.,.,TRBJ1-6,TRBV5-1,CASRREEGNSPLHF,TGCGCCAGCAGGAGAGAGGAGGGGAATTCACCCCTCCACTTT
few,.,TRBJ2-3,TRBV7-9,CASSARGRGTDTQYF,TGTGCCAGCAGCGCACGGGGGCGCGGGACAGATACGCAGTATTTT
few,.,TRBJ2-5,TRBV12-3/TRBV12-4,CASSLSARVVGQETQYF,TGTGCCAGCAGTTTATCAGCCAGGGTAGTGGGTCAAGAGACCCAGTACTTC
few,TRBD1,TRBJ2-7,TRBV12-3/TRBV12-4,CASRRGQGAHEQYF,TGTGCCAGCAGGCGGGGACAGGGTGCCCACGAGCAGTACTTC
few,.,TRBJ2-1,TRBV5-1,CASSLGLSMDNEQFF,TGCGCCAGCAGCTTAGGGTTGTCTATGGACAATGAGCAGTTCTTC
.,.,TRBJ2-7,TRBV4-1,CASSQGVREQYF,TGCGCCAGCAGCCAAGGAGTGAGGGAGCAGTACTTC
few,TRBD2,TRBJ2-3,TRBV9,CASSVGSGSVGTQYF,TGTGCCAGCAGCGTAGGTAGCGGGAGCGTCGGTACGCAGTATTTT
.,TRBD1,TRBJ1-5,TRBV24-1,CATSDSRTGPNPNQPQHF,TGTGCCACCAGTGATTCCCGGACAGGGCCCAACCCTAATCAGCCCCAGCATTTT
few,.,TRBJ2-1,TRBV6-2/TRBV6-3,CASSDIEQFF,TGTGCCAGCAGTGACATTGAGCAGTTCTTC
few,.,TRBJ1-1,TRBV7-9,CASSPSIEAFF,TGTGCCAGCAGCCCCTCGATTGAAGCTTTCTTT
few,TRBD1,TRBJ1-2,TRBV6-6,CASSAQSGTGVRGYTF,TGTGCCAGCAGTGCACAGAGCGGGACAGGGGTACGAGGCTACACCTTC
few,.,TRBJ2-6,TRBV29-1,CSVARVSGANVLTF,TGCAGCGTTGCCAGGGTCTCTGGGGCCAACGTCCTGACTTTC
few,TRBD1,TRBJ2-7,TRBV29-1,CSVLRTGGDEQYF,TGCAGCGTTCTGAGGACAGGGGGCGACGAGCAGTACTTC
few,TRBD2,TRBJ2-1,TRBV7-2,CASSLILAGDPFF,TGTGCCAGCAGCTTGATACTAGCGGGAGACCCGTTCTTC
.,.,TRBJ2-7,TRBV7-9,CASSLGEGTEQYF,TGTGCCAGCAGCTTAGGTGAGGGGACCGAGCAGTACTTC
.,.,TRBJ2-7,TRBV6-4,CASSDRLPLYEQYF,TGTGCCAGCAGTGACCGTCTTCCTCTCTACGAGCAGTACTTC
few,TRBD1,TRBJ2-7,TRBV18,CASSPPGGDRGLQYF,TGTGCCAGCTCACCACCCGGGGGGGACAGGGGGCTGCAGTACTTC
.,.,TRBJ1-1,TRBV29-1,CSVISGARDTEAFF,TGCAGCGTTATATCGGGGGCGCGGGACACTGAAGCTTTCTTT
.,.,TRBJ2-1,TRBV7-8,CASSSSLASNEQFF,TGTGCCAGCAGCTCATCTCTAGCGAGCAATGAGCAGTTCTTC
.,TRBD1,TRBJ1-2,TRBV4-3,CASSQDRQGGGYGYTF,TGCGCCAGCAGCCAAGACCGACAGGGGGGCGGCTATGGCTACACCTTC
.,TRBD1,TRBJ1-1,TRBV20-1,CSARRDRAGTEAFF,TGCAGTGCTAGAAGGGACAGGGCTGGCACTGAAGCTTTCTTT
.,.,TRBJ2-7,TRBV6-5,CASSAPFSKGSYEQYF,TGTGCCAGCAGTGCGCCCTTTTCAAAAGGATCCTACGAGCAGTACTTC
.,TRBD1,TRBJ1-2,TRBV19,CASGGTGGINYGYTF,TGTGCCAGTGGGGGGACAGGGGGCATCAACTATGGCTACACCTTC
.,TRBD2,TRBJ2-1,TRBV7-2,CASSRLMAGAYNEQFF,TGTGCCAGCAGCCGCCTAATGGCGGGAGCATACAATGAGCAGTTCTTC
few,.,TRBJ2-5,TRBV4-1,CASSQGAAGPLQETQYF,TGCGCCAGCAGCCAAGGCGCGGCGGGACCCCTCCAAGAGACCCAGTACTTC
few,.,TRBJ2-7,TRBV11-2,CASSLPTGTYEQYF,TGTGCCAGCAGCTTACCTACAGGGACCTACGAGCAGTACTTC
.,TRBD1,TRBJ1-2,TRBV9,CASSSPSYGTGVYGYTF,TGTGCCAGCAGCTCCCCCTCTTACGGGACAGGGGTCTATGGCTACACCTTC
.,TRBD1,TRBJ2-7,TRBV10-3,CAISESQGQGLHEQYF,TGTGCCATCAGTGAGTCGCAGGGACAGGGGCTTCACGAGCAGTACTTC
.,TRBD1,TRBJ1-2,TRBV30,CAWGKGGAYGYTF,TGTGCCTGGGGAAAAGGGGGCGCGTATGGCTACACCTTC
.,.,TRBJ1-1,TRBV4-3,CASSQERGLEAFF,TGCGCCAGCAGCCAAGAGAGGGGCCTTGAAGCTTTCTTT
.,.,TRBJ1-2,TRBV6-2/TRBV6-3,CASSYSVQYGYTF,TGTGCCAGCAGTTACTCCGTTCAATATGGCTACACCTTC
.,.,TRBJ1-1,TRBV7-2,CASSPGHPEAFF,TGTGCCAGCAGCCCGGGACATCCTGAAGCTTTCTTT
few,.,TRBJ2-7,TRBV3-1,CASSQGLRRGLWEQYF,TGTGCCAGCAGCCAAGGACTAAGACGGGGCCTTTGGGAGCAGTACTTC
few,.,TRBJ2-7,TRBV9,CASSVASAGHYEQYF,TGTGCCAGCAGCGTAGCGTCCGCAGGCCACTACGAGCAGTACTTC
many,TRBD1,TRBJ2-5,TRBV24-1,CATSDSGQEVSLTEETQYF,TGTGCCACCAGTGACTCTGGACAGGAAGTCTCTCTAACTGAGGAGACCCAGTACTTC
.,.,TRBJ2-6,TRBV30,CAWSRQIVGGANVLTF,TGTGCCTGGAGTCGACAGATTGTCGGAGGGGCCAACGTCCTGACTTTC
.,.,TRBJ2-1,TRBV6-5,CASRTSGGAGEQFF,TGTGCCAGCAGGACGAGCGGCGGGGCAGGGGAGCAGTTCTTC
.,.,TRBJ1-2,TRBV7-9,CASKPWDVPDGYTF,TGTGCCAGCAAGCCCTGGGACGTCCCCGATGGCTACACCTTC